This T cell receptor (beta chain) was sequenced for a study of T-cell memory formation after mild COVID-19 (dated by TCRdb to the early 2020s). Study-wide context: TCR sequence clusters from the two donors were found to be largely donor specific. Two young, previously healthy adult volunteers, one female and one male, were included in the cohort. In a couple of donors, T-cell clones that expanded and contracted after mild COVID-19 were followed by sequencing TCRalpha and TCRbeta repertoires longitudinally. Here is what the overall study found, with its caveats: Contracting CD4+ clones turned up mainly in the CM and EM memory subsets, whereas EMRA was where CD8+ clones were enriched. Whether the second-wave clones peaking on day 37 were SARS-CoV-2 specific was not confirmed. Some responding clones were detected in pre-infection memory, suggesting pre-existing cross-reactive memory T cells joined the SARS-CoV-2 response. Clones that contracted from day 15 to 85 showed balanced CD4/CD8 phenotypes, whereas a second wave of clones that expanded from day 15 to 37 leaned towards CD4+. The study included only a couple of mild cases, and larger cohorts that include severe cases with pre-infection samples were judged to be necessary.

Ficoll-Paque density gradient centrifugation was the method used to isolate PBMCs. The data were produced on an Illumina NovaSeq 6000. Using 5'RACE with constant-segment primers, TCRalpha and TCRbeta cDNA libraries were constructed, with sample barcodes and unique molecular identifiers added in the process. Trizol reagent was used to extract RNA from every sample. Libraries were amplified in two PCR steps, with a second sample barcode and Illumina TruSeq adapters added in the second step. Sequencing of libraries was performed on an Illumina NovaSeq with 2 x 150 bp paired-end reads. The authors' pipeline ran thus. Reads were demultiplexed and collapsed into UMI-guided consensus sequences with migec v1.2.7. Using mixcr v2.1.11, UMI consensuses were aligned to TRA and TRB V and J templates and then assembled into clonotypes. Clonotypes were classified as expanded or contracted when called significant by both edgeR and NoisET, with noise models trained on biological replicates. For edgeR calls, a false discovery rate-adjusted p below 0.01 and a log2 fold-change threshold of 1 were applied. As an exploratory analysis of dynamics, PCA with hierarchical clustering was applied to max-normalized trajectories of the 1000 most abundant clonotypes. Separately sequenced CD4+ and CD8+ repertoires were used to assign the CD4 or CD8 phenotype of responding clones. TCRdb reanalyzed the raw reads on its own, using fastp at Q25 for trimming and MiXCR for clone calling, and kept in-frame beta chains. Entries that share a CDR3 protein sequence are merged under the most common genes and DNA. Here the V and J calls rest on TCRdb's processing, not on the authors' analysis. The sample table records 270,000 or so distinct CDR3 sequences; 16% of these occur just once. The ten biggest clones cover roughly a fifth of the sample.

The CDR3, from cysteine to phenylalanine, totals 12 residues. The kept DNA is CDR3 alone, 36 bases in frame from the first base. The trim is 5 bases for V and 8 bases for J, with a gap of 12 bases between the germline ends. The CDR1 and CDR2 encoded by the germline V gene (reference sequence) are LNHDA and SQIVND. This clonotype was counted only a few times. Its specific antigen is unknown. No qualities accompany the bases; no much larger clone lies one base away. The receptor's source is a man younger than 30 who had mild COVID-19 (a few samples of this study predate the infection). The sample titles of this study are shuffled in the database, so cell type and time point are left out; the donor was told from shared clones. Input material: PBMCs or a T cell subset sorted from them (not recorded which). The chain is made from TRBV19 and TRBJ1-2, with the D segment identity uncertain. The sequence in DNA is TGTGCCAGTAGTCCTTCCATTGGGGGCTACACCTTC. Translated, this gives CASSPSIGGYTF.